A single sample gave rise to the 10 T cell receptor beta chains below, sequenced in a study of cytomegalovirus exposure and HLA in healthy donors. Primers included in the PCR were 60 Vbeta and 13 Jbeta primers. Here immunoSEQ multiplex PCR was the method, and the copy in TCRdb shows in-frame clones only, minus some. Of a few hundred thousand clones in the sample, about 80% are singletons; the top ten hold 0.58%. Sequences were obtained from PBMCs. The source is a woman aged 40 to 50 in good health and CMV-seronegative.

This chain connects TRBV11-2 to TRBJ1-6, with a tentative D call TRBD1 (5 bases). The CDR3 sequence is 15 residues long. Per the germline V gene, CDR1 is SGHAT and CDR2 is FQNNGV. Trimming cost V 1 base and J 10 bases, with 14 bases left between them. CDR3 in DNA: TGTGCCAGCAGCTTAGCCTCAGGGTTACGGTCACCCCTCCACTTT. Translated: CASSLASGLRSPLHF.

The rearrangement links TRBV2 to TRBJ2-7; no clear D gene. Between the trimmed V and J ends, which lost 9 bases and 5 bases, there was a span of 14 bases. This CDR3 has 12 amino acids. Germline V gene sequence: CDR1 SNHLY, CDR2 FYNNEI. DNA of the CDR3: TGTGCCAGTCGCGGTAGTTCTCACGAGCAGTACTTC. Protein product: CASRGSSHEQYF.

This clone was seen only a few times. The sample carries other DNA sequences with the same CDR3. In DNA form, the CDR3 reads TGTGCCAGCAGTTACGGGGGGACCACTGAAGCTTTCTTT. Amino acids: CASSYGGTTEAFF. The chain joins TRBV6-5 to TRBJ1-1; perhaps TRBD1 as D (5 bases). CDR1 is MNHEY, CDR2 SVGAGI, per germline. This CDR3 has 13 amino acids. The ends were cut back, 2 bases at V and 4 bases at J, with 8 bases in the middle.

This clone has only a few counts. This chain links TRBV19 with TRBJ1-4; 8 positions agree with TRBD1. The V and J ends lost 8 bases and 0 bases, in that order; junction bases with no gene match: 5. Germline CDR1 LNHDA, CDR2 SQIVND (reference sequence). This CDR3 has 15 amino acids. The DNA for the CDR3 is TGTGCCAGTCGAGGACAGGGCGCAACTAATGAAAAACTGTTTTTT. It yields the protein CASRGQGATNEKLFF.

This clone occurred a few times. J is TRBJ2-1 and V is TRBV7-9; 7 nucleotides line up with TRBD1. This CDR3 contains 14 residues. Germline values: CDR1 SEHNR, CDR2 FQNEAQ (reference sequence). J was trimmed by 7 bases and V by 1 base; bases with no gene match: 4. The CDR3 DNA reads TGTGCCAGCAGCTTAGGACAGGGCGGGAATGAGCAGTTCTTC. Protein product: CASSLGQGGNEQFF.

The chain carries TRBV7-8 and TRBJ1-5; 7 positions agree with TRBD1. The CDR3 length is 14 residues. The V gene's germline CDR1 is SGHVS and CDR2 FQNEAQ. V trimming: 1 base; J trimming: 6 bases; junction bases outside the gene matches: 3. The DNA for the CDR3 is TGTGCCAGCAGCTTAGAGGCAGGGGGTCAGCCCCAGCATTTT. Its protein product is CASSLEAGGQPQHF.

This clone has just a few counts. The gene calls are TRBV6-1 and TRBJ1-3; 7 positions agree with TRBD1. Per the germline V gene, CDR1 is MNHNS and CDR2 is SASEGT. The junction had 4 bases not matched to a gene; V was cut back by 6 bases and J by 2 bases. The length of the CDR3 is 14 residues. CDR3 coding DNA: TGTGCCAGCAGGGCCGGGACAGCTGGAAACACCATATATTTT. Its translation: CASRAGTAGNTIYF.

V gene TRBV2 combines with J gene TRBJ1-1; D not resolved. The V gene's germline CDR1 is SNHLY and CDR2 FYNNEI. This CDR3 has 11 residues. V lost 11 bases and J lost 5, with 12 bases in between. The CDR3 nucleotides read TGTGCCGGCCGACGGGAAACTGAAGCTTTCTTT. Its translation is CAGRRETEAFF.

The V and J genes are TRBV19 and TRBJ2-7; possible D gene TRBD1, 6 bases. The CDR3 runs to 15 residues. Germline V CDR1 and CDR2: LNHDA, SQIVND (reference sequence). The germline V and J ends were trimmed by 3 bases and 4 bases, with 16 bases remaining between them. The CDR3 region is CASSMFQGQPYEQYF. The CDR3 DNA reads TGTGCCAGTAGTATGTTCCAGGGGCAACCGTACGAGCAGTACTTC.

This chain joins TRBV18 and TRBJ1-1; 7 bases agree with TRBD1. The length of the CDR3 is 15 residues. Germline V gene lookup returns CDR1 KGHSH and CDR2 LQKENI. V shed 1 base and J 0 bases; nucleotides not matched to a gene: 2. CDR3 DNA sequence: TGTGCCAGCTCACCACGGGGACAGATGAACACTGAAGCTTTCTTT. It translates to CASSPRGQMNTEAFF.